This T cell receptor (beta chain) was found in a study of blood T cell repertoires in COVID-19 (dated by TCRdb to about 2020). General notes on the study: Samples covering the acute and convalescent phases of COVID-19 were provided by collaborators in the United States, Italy and Spain. The prospective study material was composed of cDNA or gDNA derived from T cells, B-cell-depleted T cells, or PBMCs. The repertoires were released in a freely available public database intended as a resource for research on the immune response to SARS-CoV-2. The dataset comprised deeply sampled blood TCRbeta repertoires from subjects exposed to, actively infected with, or recovered from COVID-19. Samples came from the ongoing ImmuneRACE study (first 160 participants) plus 1,254 subjects from 6 global collaborators. Where available, HLA class I and class II types were obtained from metadata supplied by the sample provider rather than from assay-based typing. A de-identified subject ID, COVID-19 status, age in years and sex were almost always included in the sample metadata. Paper-wide results and their limitations: Clinical and demographic metadata were provided uncurated, with the amount varying by source and participant.

TCRbeta CDR3 regions were amplified from genomic DNA using the immunoSEQ Assay, a bias-controlled multiplex PCR. On the study's bioinformatics: The number of nucleated cells in each sample was estimated from the amplification of reference gene primers within the assay. To quantify the absolute abundance of each unique TCRbeta CDR3 rearrangement, sequence reads were collapsed and filtered. For each sample, productive Simpson clonality was calculated by taking the square root of Simpson's diversity index across productive rearrangements. Held by TCRdb, this immuneACCESS table contains in-frame sequences only and omits some clones. Under half of the omission traces to an unresolved V gene where checked; the cause of the rest is unknown. Clone size and the V and J calls come from that table; the DNA yielded D and trimming. The sample table lists about 76,000 clones, approximately 88% of them with a count of one. The top ten clonotypes cover roughly 8% of the sample.

This clone was detected once. Its antigen is currently not known. The input lacks base qualities; no much larger clone sits a single base away. Each collaborating institution followed its own protocols to collect whole blood in K2EDTA tubes. For TCRbeta analysis, collaborators shipped samples as frozen whole blood, isolated PBMCs, or DNA extracted from either of those sample types. The TCR comes from a man aged 25-40 years with acute or convalescent COVID-19. The specimen was peripheral blood.

CDR3 reads: CASRSGAEETQYF. The nucleotide sequence reads as follows: TGTGCCAGCAGGTCCGGAGCAGAAGAGACCCAGTACTTC. The chain is encoded by TRBV28 joined to TRBJ2-5; the D gene identity is not certain. According to the germline V gene, CDR1 reads MDHEN and CDR2 reads SYDVKM. The CDR3, cysteine through phenylalanine, is 13 amino acids long. The DNA shown is the 39-base CDR3, in frame from base 1. The junction carries 11 bases between V and J, which are trimmed by 6 bases and 3 bases respectively.